The entry below gives a single T cell receptor beta chain sequence along with its context. Its target is not known. Data came from immunoSEQ multiplex PCR; TCRdb stores just in-frame clones and leaves some out. This table has 140,000 to 150,000 clones, about 92% appearing once. This entry comes from a study of T cell responses to AZD1222 COVID-19 vaccine. Whole-study results and caveats: Clonal diversity may have been underestimated in mostly white British donors. Within unmutated variant regions lay the reported targets of nearly half of spike-specific TCRs. Repertoire sampling happened only post peak T cell response. Spike-specific TCRs gained breadth and depth after people received two AZD1222 doses.

Trimming took 6 bases from V and 4 from J; bases not matched to a gene: 11. The CDR3 has 15 amino acids. Germline CDR1 and CDR2: SNHLY and FYNNEI. The J gene is TRBJ1-2, the V gene TRBV2, with 7 bases fitting TRBD1. This receptor was taken from an adult in good health. The sample consisted of peripheral blood, taken on day 0 of AZD1222 vaccination. The CDR3 nucleotides are TGTGCCAGCAGGAACCGAACAGGGGTTGGCTATGGCTACACCTTC. Translation gives CASRNRTGVGYGYTF.